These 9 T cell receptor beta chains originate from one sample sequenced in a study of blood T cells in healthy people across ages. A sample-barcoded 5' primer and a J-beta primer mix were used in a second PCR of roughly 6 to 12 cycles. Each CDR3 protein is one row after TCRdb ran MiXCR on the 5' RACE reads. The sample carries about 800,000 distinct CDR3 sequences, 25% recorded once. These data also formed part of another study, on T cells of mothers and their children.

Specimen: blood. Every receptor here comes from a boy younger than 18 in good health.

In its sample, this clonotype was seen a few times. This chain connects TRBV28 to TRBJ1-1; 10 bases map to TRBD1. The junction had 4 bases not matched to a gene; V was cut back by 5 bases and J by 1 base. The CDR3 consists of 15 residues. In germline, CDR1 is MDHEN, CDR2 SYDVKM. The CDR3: CASSQRTGGNTEAFF. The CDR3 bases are TGTGCCAGCAGTCAAAGGACAGGGGGGAACACTGAAGCTTTCTTT.

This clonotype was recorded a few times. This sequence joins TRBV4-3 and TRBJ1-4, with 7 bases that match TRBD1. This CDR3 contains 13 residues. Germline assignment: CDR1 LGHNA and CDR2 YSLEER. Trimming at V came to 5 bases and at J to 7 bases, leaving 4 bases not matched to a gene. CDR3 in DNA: TGCGCCAGCAGCAAACAGGGGCCTGAAAAACTGTTTTTT. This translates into CASSKQGPEKLFF.

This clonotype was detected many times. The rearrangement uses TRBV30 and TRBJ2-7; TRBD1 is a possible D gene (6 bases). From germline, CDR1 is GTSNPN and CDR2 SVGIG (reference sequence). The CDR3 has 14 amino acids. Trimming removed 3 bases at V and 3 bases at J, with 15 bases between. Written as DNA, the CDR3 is TGTGCCTGGAGCAGGGGAGTAGGGGACTACGAGCAGTACTTC. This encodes CAWSRGVGDYEQYF. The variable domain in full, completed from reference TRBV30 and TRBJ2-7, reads SQTIHQWPATLVQPVGSPLSLECTVEGTSNPNLYWYRQAAGRGLQLLFYSVGIGQISSEVPQNLSASRPQDRQFILSSKKLLLSDSGFYLCAWSRGVGDYEQYFGPGTRLTVT.

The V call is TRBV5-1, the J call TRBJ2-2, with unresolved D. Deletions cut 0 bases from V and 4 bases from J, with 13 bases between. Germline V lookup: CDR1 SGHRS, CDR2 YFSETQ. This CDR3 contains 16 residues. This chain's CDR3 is CASSLAESQVTGELFF. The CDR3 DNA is TGCGCCAGCAGCTTGGCCGAGTCGCAGGTCACCGGGGAGCTGTTTTTT.

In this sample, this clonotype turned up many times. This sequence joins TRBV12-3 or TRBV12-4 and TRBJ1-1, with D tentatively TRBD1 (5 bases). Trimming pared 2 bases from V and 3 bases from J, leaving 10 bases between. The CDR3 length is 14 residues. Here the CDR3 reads CASSLQGSDTEAFF. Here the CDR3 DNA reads TGTGCCAGCAGTTTACAGGGTTCGGACACTGAAGCTTTCTTT.

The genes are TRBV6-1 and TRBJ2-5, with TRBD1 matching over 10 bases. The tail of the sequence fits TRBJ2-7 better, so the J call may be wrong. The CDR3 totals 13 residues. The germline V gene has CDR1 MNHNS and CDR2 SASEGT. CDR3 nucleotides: TGTGCCAGCTTAGGGACAGGGGTCGACGAGCAGTACTTC. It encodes CASLGTGVDEQYF.

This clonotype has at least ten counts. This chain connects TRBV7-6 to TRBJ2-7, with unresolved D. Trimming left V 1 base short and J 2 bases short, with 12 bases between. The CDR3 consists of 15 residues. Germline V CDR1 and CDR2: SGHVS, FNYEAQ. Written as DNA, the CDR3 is TGTGCCAGCAGCTTAGACCAGGCGCCGACCTACGAGCAGTACTTC. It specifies CASSLDQAPTYEQYF.

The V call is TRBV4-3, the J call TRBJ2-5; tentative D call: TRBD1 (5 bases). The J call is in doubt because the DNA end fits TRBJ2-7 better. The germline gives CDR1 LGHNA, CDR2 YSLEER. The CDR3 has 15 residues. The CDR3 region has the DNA TGCGCCAGCAGCCAAGATCAGGGCGCCTCCCGCGAGCAGTACTTC. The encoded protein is CASSQDQGASREQYF.

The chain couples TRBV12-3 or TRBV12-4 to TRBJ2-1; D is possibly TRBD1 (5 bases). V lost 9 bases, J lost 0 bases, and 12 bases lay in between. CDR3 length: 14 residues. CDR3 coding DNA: TGTGCCAGTAAGACAGACAGCTCCTACAATGAGCAGTTCTTC. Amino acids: CASKTDSSYNEQFF.